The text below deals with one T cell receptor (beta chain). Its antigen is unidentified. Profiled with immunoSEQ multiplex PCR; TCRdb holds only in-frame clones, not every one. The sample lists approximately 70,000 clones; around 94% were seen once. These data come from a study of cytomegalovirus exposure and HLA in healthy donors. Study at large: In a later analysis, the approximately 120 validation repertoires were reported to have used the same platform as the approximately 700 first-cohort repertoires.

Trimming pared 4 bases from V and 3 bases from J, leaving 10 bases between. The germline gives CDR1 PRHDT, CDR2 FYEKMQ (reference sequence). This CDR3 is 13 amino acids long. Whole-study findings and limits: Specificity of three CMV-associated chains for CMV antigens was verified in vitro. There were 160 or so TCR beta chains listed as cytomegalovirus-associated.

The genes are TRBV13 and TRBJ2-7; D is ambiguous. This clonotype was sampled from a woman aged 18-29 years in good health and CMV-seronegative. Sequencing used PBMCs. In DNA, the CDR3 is TGTGCCAGCAGCTCCGACATTTACTACGAGCAGTACTTC. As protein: CASSSDIYYEQYF.